The 4 T cell receptor beta chains below all came from one sample that was sequenced in a study of cytomegalovirus exposure and HLA in healthy donors (dated by TCRdb to between 2016 and 2019). The library came from the immunoSEQ multiplex PCR assay. The multiplex PCR relied on a mix of 60 forward primers for TCR Vbeta segments and 13 reverse primers for TCR Jbeta segments. Drawn from immuneACCESS, this table holds only the in-frame rearrangements with V and J called that TCRdb kept. Clones are partly lost; checked studies trace under half to an unresolved V gene and leave the rest unexplained. Counted in this sample were 150,000 to 200,000 clones; around 82% of them appeared once. The ten largest clones represent about 1.8% of the sample. The source material was PBMCs. These receptor sequences come from a man aged 40-50 years in good health and CMV-seropositive.

This clone showed up just once. A read error may produce the germline difference seen at one junction end. This rearrangement joins TRBV7-9 to TRBJ2-7, with 12 bases identical to TRBD2. The CDR3 loop spans 15 amino acids. The V gene's germline CDR1 is SEHNR and CDR2 FQNEAQ (reference sequence). CDR3 bases: TGTTCCAGCAGCGCGCTAGCGGGAGGGACCTACGAGCAGTACTTC. Amino acid sequence: CSSSALAGGTYEQYF.

The chain uses TRBV10-3 and TRBJ1-1; the D gene is possibly TRBD1 (6 bases). The germline V gene encodes CDR1 ENHRY and CDR2 SYGVKD. This CDR3 comprises 16 residues. Trimming removed 3 bases at V and 0 bases at J, with 14 bases between. Here the CDR3 reads CAISDRPGQLNTEAFF. CDR3 nucleotides: TGTGCCATCAGTGATCGGCCCGGACAGTTGAACACTGAAGCTTTCTTT.

The chain recombines TRBV27 with TRBJ2-1; 11 bases match TRBD2. Germline V gene sequence: CDR1 MNHEY, CDR2 SMNVEV (reference sequence). The CDR3 has 18 amino acids. Germline trimming cut 6 bases from V and 1 base from J; bases unmatched to any gene: 11. CDR3 sequence reads: CASRPGTSGDLSYNEQFF. In DNA, the CDR3 is TGTGCCAGCAGGCCCGGGACTAGCGGAGATTTATCCTACAATGAGCAGTTCTTC.

The genes are TRBV20-1 and TRBJ2-5, with D hard to call. Trimming left V 5 bases short and J 5 bases short, with 9 bases between. CDR3 size: 11 residues. Germline V gives CDR1 DFQATT, CDR2 SNEGSKA (reference sequence). CDR3 DNA: TGCAGTGCTCAAATGAGGGAGACCCAGTACTTC. This gives the protein CSAQMRETQYF.